This is a list of T cell receptor beta chains from one sample in a study of blood T cell repertoires in COVID-19. Repertoires were generated with immunoSEQ multiplex PCR, while TCRdb's copy carries only in-frame clones and drops some. The table shows 44,000 or so clones, with 69% occurring only once. The sample taken for sequencing was peripheral blood. The origin of the receptors is a man aged 80 or over with acute or convalescent COVID-19. Both conserved end residues are part of each CDR3. Each record gives: J gene, clone size, V gene, D gene, CDR3 DNA, CDR3 protein. A D gene is named only where the DNA matches it firmly. Size is omitted from some rows. Given values are once, few, many or a class for expanded clones.

j_gene: TRBJ2-1
abundance: -
v_gene: TRBV30
d_gene: -
CDR3nt: TGTGCCTGGAGCAGGGTGGGCGAGCAGTTCTTC
CDR3aa: CAWSRVGEQFF

j_gene: TRBJ1-3
abundance: once
v_gene: TRBV9
d_gene: -
CDR3nt: TGTGCCAGCAGCGTAGCAGGGAAGGACACCATATATTTT
CDR3aa: CASSVAGKDTIYF

j_gene: TRBJ2-1
abundance: -
v_gene: TRBV5-1
d_gene: -
CDR3nt: TGCGCCAGCAGCTTGGAACTAGAACGGCAGTTCTTC
CDR3aa: CASSLELERQFF

j_gene: TRBJ2-1
abundance: -
v_gene: TRBV7-9
d_gene: -
CDR3nt: TGTGCCACGAACGGGGTCATGAATGAGCAGTTCTTC
CDR3aa: CATNGVMNEQFF

j_gene: TRBJ2-7
abundance: once
v_gene: TRBV5-5
d_gene: -
CDR3nt: TGTGCCAGCAGTCAGGGGTACTACGAGCAGTACTTC
CDR3aa: CASSQGYYEQYF

j_gene: TRBJ2-6
abundance: -
v_gene: TRBV5-4
d_gene: -
CDR3nt: TGTGCCAGCAGCTTGATCAACTCTGGGGCCAACGTCCTGACTTTC
CDR3aa: CASSLINSGANVLTF

j_gene: TRBJ2-3
abundance: -
v_gene: TRBV3-1/TRBV3-2
d_gene: -
CDR3nt: TGTGCCAGCAGCCAACGATATGGGGATCGGGGGGCCGTCACAGATACGCAGTATTTT
CDR3aa: CASSQRYGDRGAVTDTQYF

j_gene: TRBJ1-1
abundance: -
v_gene: TRBV4-3
d_gene: -
CDR3nt: TGCGCCAGCAGCCAAGTCCCCGCGGGGACTTTGAACACTGAAGCTTTCTTT
CDR3aa: CASSQVPAGTLNTEAFF

j_gene: TRBJ2-2
abundance: once
v_gene: TRBV10-1
d_gene: -
CDR3nt: TGCGCCAGCAGTGAGGGAGGTCCCGGGGAGCTGTTTTTT
CDR3aa: CASSEGGPGELFF

j_gene: TRBJ1-1
abundance: -
v_gene: TRBV6-2/TRBV6-3
d_gene: -
CDR3nt: TGTGCCAGCAGCCCCACAAGGAACACTGAAGCTTTCTTT
CDR3aa: CASSPTRNTEAFF

j_gene: TRBJ2-2
abundance: -
v_gene: TRBV5-6
d_gene: TRBD1
CDR3nt: TGTGCCAGCAGCTCGACAGGGGTCACCGGGGAGCTGTTTTTT
CDR3aa: CASSSTGVTGELFF

j_gene: TRBJ2-5
abundance: -
v_gene: TRBV6-5
d_gene: -
CDR3nt: TGTGCCAGCAGCGCGGTCGAGACCCAGTACTTC
CDR3aa: CASSAVETQYF

j_gene: TRBJ2-5
abundance: -
v_gene: TRBV7-9
d_gene: -
CDR3nt: TGTGCCAGCAGGACAGGCCAAGAGACCCAGTACTTC
CDR3aa: CASRTGQETQYF

j_gene: TRBJ1-1
abundance: -
v_gene: TRBV2
d_gene: -
CDR3nt: TGTGCCAGCAGTGAAGCGCGGGTCACTGAAGCTTTCTTT
CDR3aa: CASSEARVTEAFF

j_gene: TRBJ2-1
abundance: -
v_gene: TRBV5-1
d_gene: TRBD2
CDR3nt: TGCGCCAGCAGCTTGGGGGGACTAGCGGGGTACAATGAGCAGTTCTTC
CDR3aa: CASSLGGLAGYNEQFF

j_gene: TRBJ1-3
abundance: -
v_gene: TRBV4-1
d_gene: -
CDR3nt: TGCGCCAGCAGCCACACAGGGAGCACTGGAAACACCATATATTTT
CDR3aa: CASSHTGSTGNTIYF

j_gene: TRBJ1-5
abundance: -
v_gene: TRBV19
d_gene: -
CDR3nt: TGTGCCAGTATGGAGGGGCCGGACAATCAGCCCCAGCATTTT
CDR3aa: CASMEGPDNQPQHF

j_gene: TRBJ1-2
abundance: few
v_gene: TRBV19
d_gene: -
CDR3nt: TGTGCCAGTAGTATTGAGGGAGGGATAGGAAACTATGGCTACACCTTC
CDR3aa: CASSIEGGIGNYGYTF

j_gene: TRBJ2-3
abundance: -
v_gene: TRBV19
d_gene: -
CDR3nt: TGTGCCAGTAGTATAGCCCCCCAATGGGACACCCCAAGCACAGATACGCAGTATTTT
CDR3aa: CASSIAPQWDTPSTDTQYF

j_gene: TRBJ2-1
abundance: -
v_gene: TRBV30
d_gene: TRBD1
CDR3nt: TGTGCCTGGAGTGGAGGACAGGGGGCGCGGGGCTACTACAATGAGCAGTTCTTC
CDR3aa: CAWSGGQGARGYYNEQFF

j_gene: TRBJ2-7
abundance: few
v_gene: TRBV7-9
d_gene: TRBD2
CDR3nt: TGTGCCAGCAGCCTGACTAGCGACTCCTACGAGCAGTACTTC
CDR3aa: CASSLTSDSYEQYF

j_gene: TRBJ2-2
abundance: few
v_gene: TRBV7-2
d_gene: -
CDR3nt: TGTGCCAGCAGCTTTCTAAACACCGGGGAGCTGTTTTTT
CDR3aa: CASSFLNTGELFF

j_gene: TRBJ1-2
abundance: -
v_gene: TRBV25-1
d_gene: -
CDR3nt: TGTGCCAGCGCGCCGGCGGACCCCGGAGCGGCCACCTTC
CDR3aa: CASAPADPGAATF

j_gene: TRBJ2-1
abundance: few
v_gene: TRBV3-1/TRBV3-2
d_gene: TRBD1
CDR3nt: TGTGCCAGCAGCCAAGGGGCACAGGGGGTTTCTGTTGAGCAGTTCTTC
CDR3aa: CASSQGAQGVSVEQFF

j_gene: TRBJ1-2
abundance: -
v_gene: TRBV3-1/TRBV3-2
d_gene: -
CDR3nt: TGTGCCAGCAGCCAAGATCTAGCGAATAACTATGGCTACACCTTC
CDR3aa: CASSQDLANNYGYTF

j_gene: TRBJ1-1
abundance: few
v_gene: TRBV5-1
d_gene: -
CDR3nt: TGCGCCAGCTGGAGGGAGGGGACTGAAGCTTTCTTT
CDR3aa: CASWREGTEAFF

j_gene: TRBJ1-6
abundance: few
v_gene: TRBV27
d_gene: TRBD1
CDR3nt: TGTGCCAGCAGGACAGGGTATAATTCACCCCTCCACTTT
CDR3aa: CASRTGYNSPLHF

j_gene: TRBJ1-2
abundance: -
v_gene: TRBV19
d_gene: TRBD1
CDR3nt: TGTGCCAGTAGTACCGACAGGGGCGTCAACTATGGCTACACCTTC
CDR3aa: CASSTDRGVNYGYTF

j_gene: TRBJ2-5
abundance: once
v_gene: TRBV21-1
d_gene: -
CDR3nt: TGTGCCACCCCCCCCCGGGAGACCCAGTACTTC
CDR3aa: CATPPRETQYF

j_gene: TRBJ2-3
abundance: -
v_gene: TRBV18
d_gene: -
CDR3nt: TGTGCCAGCTCACTTGTCCGGGACATAGCCACAGATACGCAGTATTTT
CDR3aa: CASSLVRDIATDTQYF

j_gene: TRBJ2-3
abundance: -
v_gene: TRBV6-5
d_gene: TRBD2
CDR3nt: TGTGCCAGCGCGGGACTAGCGGCAGATACGCAGTATTTT
CDR3aa: CASAGLAADTQYF

j_gene: TRBJ2-7
abundance: few
v_gene: TRBV29-1
d_gene: TRBD2
CDR3nt: TGCAGCGTTTCGGGACTAGCGGGCTACGAGCAGTACTTC
CDR3aa: CSVSGLAGYEQYF

j_gene: TRBJ1-6
abundance: -
v_gene: TRBV9
d_gene: -
CDR3nt: TGTGCCAGCAGCGTAGCAAATTCACCCCTCCACTTT
CDR3aa: CASSVANSPLHF

j_gene: TRBJ2-3
abundance: few
v_gene: TRBV5-1
d_gene: TRBD2
CDR3nt: TGCGCCAGCTCCCCACCGGCTAGCGGGGGGGTGGGGGATACGCAGTATTTT
CDR3aa: CASSPPASGGVGDTQYF

j_gene: TRBJ2-1
abundance: once
v_gene: TRBV7-6
d_gene: TRBD2
CDR3nt: TGTGCCAGCAGCCCAACTAGCGGGAGCAATGAGCAGTTCTTC
CDR3aa: CASSPTSGSNEQFF

j_gene: TRBJ1-1
abundance: once
v_gene: TRBV5-1
d_gene: -
CDR3nt: TGCGCCAGCACCCCATTGGGGGGATTGAACACTGAAGCTTTCTTT
CDR3aa: CASTPLGGLNTEAFF

j_gene: TRBJ2-3
abundance: -
v_gene: TRBV9
d_gene: TRBD2
CDR3nt: TGTGCCAGCAGCGTAGACGGGGGGGATGTAGATACGCAGTATTTT
CDR3aa: CASSVDGGDVDTQYF

j_gene: TRBJ2-1
abundance: -
v_gene: TRBV7-6
d_gene: TRBD2
CDR3nt: TGTGCCAGCAGTCGCACCGGGGGGGGCTCCTACAATGAGCAGTTCTTC
CDR3aa: CASSRTGGGSYNEQFF

j_gene: TRBJ1-1
abundance: -
v_gene: TRBV5-1
d_gene: -
CDR3nt: TGCGCCAGCAGCTTGGGCCTTGCGGGCACTGAAGCTTTCTTT
CDR3aa: CASSLGLAGTEAFF

j_gene: TRBJ2-2
abundance: -
v_gene: TRBV30
d_gene: TRBD1
CDR3nt: TGTGCCTGGAGTGTACACAGGGGATCGAACACCGGGGAGCTGTTTTTT
CDR3aa: CAWSVHRGSNTGELFF

j_gene: TRBJ1-3
abundance: -
v_gene: TRBV18
d_gene: -
CDR3nt: TGTGCCAGCTCACCTCGGGACACCAGCTCTGGAAACACCATATATTTT
CDR3aa: CASSPRDTSSGNTIYF

j_gene: TRBJ2-7
abundance: -
v_gene: TRBV4-3
d_gene: TRBD1
CDR3nt: TGCGCCAGCAGCCAAAAGGCGGGACAGGACTCCTACGAGCAGTACTTC
CDR3aa: CASSQKAGQDSYEQYF

j_gene: TRBJ2-1
abundance: -
v_gene: TRBV15
d_gene: -
CDR3nt: TGTGCCGCGGGGACGGCTACGGGCAATGAGCAGTTCTTC
CDR3aa: CAAGTATGNEQFF

j_gene: TRBJ2-3
abundance: -
v_gene: TRBV11-3
d_gene: -
CDR3nt: TGTGCCAGCAGCTTAGTTGGGGGCGGTACAGATACGCAGTATTTT
CDR3aa: CASSLVGGGTDTQYF

j_gene: TRBJ2-7
abundance: -
v_gene: TRBV10-1
d_gene: -
CDR3nt: TGCGCCAGCAGTGACGGGCTAGCGTGGTACGAGCAGTACTTC
CDR3aa: CASSDGLAWYEQYF

j_gene: TRBJ2-2
abundance: -
v_gene: TRBV11-3
d_gene: TRBD2
CDR3nt: TGTGCCAGCAGCCATAGCCAGCTAGCGGGCTACACCGGGGAGCTGTTTTTT
CDR3aa: CASSHSQLAGYTGELFF

j_gene: TRBJ1-2
abundance: -
v_gene: TRBV29-1
d_gene: -
CDR3nt: TGCAGCGTTGAAGGCTCGGTGACAGACACTAACTATGGCTACACCTTC
CDR3aa: CSVEGSVTDTNYGYTF

j_gene: TRBJ1-3
abundance: -
v_gene: TRBV19
d_gene: -
CDR3nt: TGTGCCAGTAGTATAGGGGAGCCCGGTGCTGGAAACACCATATATTTT
CDR3aa: CASSIGEPGAGNTIYF